The 11 T cell receptor beta chains in this list originate from one sample, sequenced in a study of blood T cells in healthy people across ages. A sample-barcoded 5' primer and a J-beta primer mix were used in a second PCR of roughly 7 to 11 cycles. A single record per CDR3 protein comes from TCRdb applying MiXCR to the 5' RACE reads. Here the sample spans 1.5 million to 2 million distinct CDR3 sequences, 30% to 40% being singletons. The sample was blood. The receptors stem from a human donor in good health.

V and J are TRBV7-9 and TRBJ1-2; 7 nucleotides line up with TRBD1. The germline CDR1 and CDR2 sequences are SEHNR and FQNEAQ (reference sequence). The CDR3 length is 15 residues. V lost 5 bases and J lost 5; bases outside the gene matches: 11. CDR3 residues: CASSPRRTGEYGYTF. CDR3 sequence (DNA): TGTGCCAGCAGCCCCCGGCGGACAGGTGAATATGGCTACACCTTC.

The genes are TRBV15 and TRBJ2-4; unclear D gene. The CDR3 extends over 11 amino acids. Trimming took 1 base from V and 13 from J, leaving 8 bases between them. Germline CDR1 is LNHNV and CDR2 is YYDKDF (reference sequence). The CDR3 nucleotides read TGTGCCACCAGCAGAGTTGGTGAGCAGTACTTC. It translates to CATSRVGEQYF.

V and J are TRBV10-3 and TRBJ1-1, with TRBD1 matching over 7 bases. V was clipped by 5 bases and J by 6 bases; unmatched bases: 9. Germline assignment: CDR1 ENHRY and CDR2 SYGVKD. The CDR3 extends over 14 amino acids. The CDR3 protein is CAISQQGKEAEAFF. CDR3 DNA: TGTGCCATCAGTCAACAGGGGAAGGAAGCTGAAGCTTTCTTT.

The chain combines TRBV5-5 with TRBJ2-5; 11 bases agree with TRBD2. After removal of 3 bases from V and 4 bases from J, the junction contained 5 bases not matched to a gene. CDR1 is SGHKS, CDR2 YYEKEE, per germline (reference sequence). The CDR3 is made up of 15 amino acids. CDR3 sequence reads: CASSSIGTSGETQYF. CDR3 coding DNA: TGTGCCAGCAGCTCAATTGGGACTAGCGGAGAGACCCAGTACTTC.

The chain links TRBV12-3 or TRBV12-4 to TRBJ1-1, with TRBD1 matching over 7 bases. The CDR3 length is 12 residues. J lost 13 bases, V lost 2 bases, and 7 bases had no gene match. CDR3 in amino acids: CASSLTPGGGFF. CDR3 DNA: TGTGCCAGCAGTTTAACTCCAGGGGGTGGTTTCTTT.

This clonotype was counted a few times. The V gene is TRBV4-3, the J gene TRBJ2-7; D is unresolved. The germline V gene has CDR1 LGHNA and CDR2 YSLEER. The length of the CDR3 is 15 residues. V was shortened by 0 bases and J by 3 bases, with 12 bases between the two germline ends. Here the CDR3 DNA reads TGCGCCAGCAGCCAAGATGGTAGTTTGGGCTACGAGCAGTACTTC. As protein: CASSQDGSLGYEQYF.

The chain carries TRBV7-2 and TRBJ1-6; weak D call: TRBD1 (5 bases). Trimming took off 5 bases at V and 9 bases at J, with 17 bases between the two ends. The germline CDR1 and CDR2 sequences are SGHTA and FQGNSA. This CDR3 has 15 amino acids. Here the CDR3 reads CASSPGPGRGSPLHF. CDR3 nucleotides: TGTGCCAGCAGCCCAGGGCCAGGTAGGGGTTCACCCCTCCACTTT.

V is TRBV7-8 and J is TRBJ2-1, with TRBD1 matching over 7 bases. The junction had 4 bases not matched to a gene; V was cut back by 1 base and J by 4 bases. Germline CDR1 and CDR2: SGHVS and FQNEAQ. The CDR3 has 15 amino acids. For the CDR3, the DNA is TGTGCCAGCAGCTTAGTTGGGACAGCATACAATGAGCAGTTCTTC. This encodes CASSLVGTAYNEQFF.

This clonotype was seen only once. CDR3: CASSYFGDDGYTF. The CDR3 nucleotides are TGTGCCAGCAGTTACTTCGGGGACGATGGCTACACCTTC. V gene TRBV6-2 or TRBV6-3 combines with J gene TRBJ1-2, with a weak D call TRBD1 (5 bases). The germline V gene has CDR1 MNHEY and CDR2 SVGEGT. Between the trimmed V and J ends, which lost 1 base and 6 bases, there was a span of 9 bases. The CDR3 totals 13 residues.

The gene calls are TRBV5-1 and TRBJ2-3, with D possibly being TRBD1 (5 bases). The CDR3 totals 15 residues. V was shortened by 0 bases and J by 2 bases, with 10 bases between the two germline ends. Per germline, CDR1 SGHRS and CDR2 YFSETQ. In DNA, the CDR3 is TGCGCCAGCAGCTTGGAGGGGATATACACAGATACGCAGTATTTT. The encoded protein is CASSLEGIYTDTQYF. The full variable domain, its missing parts supplied by reference TRBV5-1 and TRBJ2-3, is KAGVTQTPRYLIKTRGQQVTLSCSPISGHRSVSWYQQTPGQGLQFLFEYFSETQRNKGNFPGRFSGRQFSNSRSEMNVSTLELGDSALYLCASSLEGIYTDTQYFGPGTRLTVL.

The gene calls are TRBV2 and TRBJ1-3; 8 bases map to TRBD1. Germline CDR1 reads SNHLY; CDR2 reads FYNNEI. V gave up 6 bases and J gave up 8 bases; unmatched junction bases: 9. There are 14 residues in the CDR3. CDR3 sequence reads: CASSPFTGGDTIYF. CDR3 nucleotides: TGTGCCAGCAGCCCATTTACAGGGGGGGACACCATATATTTT.